One sample yielded the 31 T cell receptor beta chains listed below, sequenced in a study of blood T cell repertoires in COVID-19. Repertoires were generated with immunoSEQ multiplex PCR, while TCRdb's copy carries only in-frame clones and drops some. The sample lists about 160,000 clones, roughly 93% seen once, with 3.5% to 5% in the top ten. The specimen was peripheral blood. Source of these receptors: a woman aged 50 to 60 with acute or convalescent COVID-19.

CDR3 sequence: CASSSPSGGTAYEQYF. DNA for the CDR3: TGTGCCAGCAGTTCACCTTCGGGGGGGACGGCCTACGAGCAGTACTTC. The rearrangement links TRBV27 to TRBJ2-7; TRBD2 aligns across 8 bases. Germline lookup yields CDR1 MNHEY and CDR2 SMNVEV (reference sequence). V gave up 4 bases and J gave up 2 bases; unmatched junction bases: 10. The CDR3 spans 16 residues.

The chain is built from TRBV3-1 (or the pseudogene TRBV3-2) and TRBJ2-3; D possibly corresponds to TRBD2 (5 bases). Between the trimmed V and J ends, which lost 5 bases and 0 bases, there was a span of 9 bases. The V gene's germline CDR1 is LGHDT and CDR2 YNNKEL (reference sequence). CDR3 length: 14 residues. CDR3 nucleotide sequence: TGTGCCAGCAGCAGGACTTCTAGCACAGATACGCAGTATTTT. Translated: CASSRTSSTDTQYF.

Many counts were recorded for this clone. This chain links TRBV21-1 with TRBJ2-7; TRBD1, the D gene given by the table, was not confirmed from the DNA. TRBV21-1 is termed a pseudogene. The CDR3 sequence is 16 residues long. The CDR3 reads CASNLLSTGTAYEQYF. Written as DNA, the CDR3 is TGTGCCAGCAACCTTCTATCGACAGGGACAGCCTACGAGCAGTACTTC.

The chain combines TRBV14 with TRBJ2-7; D possibly corresponds to TRBD1 (6 bases). Germline V CDR1 and CDR2: SGHDN, FVKESK. Deletions cut 0 bases from V and 0 bases from J, with 12 bases between. The CDR3 is made up of 16 amino acids. CDR3 nucleotides: TGTGCCAGCAGCCAAGAGTTCAGGGGATACTCCTACGAGCAGTACTTC. Protein product: CASSQEFRGYSYEQYF.

The sample holds one count of this clone. The chain is built from TRBV19 and TRBJ1-6; TRBD1 is a possible D gene (6 bases). The CDR3 runs 14 residues. V was shortened by 5 bases and J by 10 bases, with 15 bases between the two germline ends. The V gene's germline CDR1 is LNHDA and CDR2 SQIVND (reference sequence). CDR3 sequence reads: CASSGPQGDSPLHF. The CDR3 DNA sequence: TGTGCCAGTAGTGGCCCACAGGGAGACTCACCCCTCCACTTT.

This clone appeared once. The rearrangement links TRBV28 to TRBJ1-2, with 7 positions matching TRBD1. The V and J ends lost 6 bases and 5 bases, in that order; junction bases with no gene match: 6. The CDR3 contains 13 residues. CDR1 is MDHEN and CDR2 is SYDVKM in the germline V gene. The CDR3 DNA reads as TGTGCCAGCAGGGGTCAGGGGGGTTATGGCTACACCTTC. It encodes CASRGQGGYGYTF.

The chain links TRBV27 to TRBJ1-2; 9 positions match TRBD1. The junction had 9 bases not matched to a gene; V was cut back by 4 bases and J by 3 bases. CDR3 size: 16 residues. The germline V gene has CDR1 MNHEY and CDR2 SMNVEV (reference sequence). The CDR3 nucleotides read TGTGCCAGCAGTTCCTATCCGGGACAGGGAGACTATGGCTACACCTTC. Encoded protein: CASSSYPGQGDYGYTF.

The chain is built from TRBV2 and TRBJ1-4; D unresolved. This CDR3 has 14 residues. Germline-derived CDR1 and CDR2 are SNHLY and FYNNEI. V gave up 10 bases and J gave up 2 bases, with 14 bases separating them. The CDR3: CATSVGNTNEKLFF. Here the CDR3 DNA reads TGTGCCACCTCGGTCGGGAATACTAATGAAAAACTGTTTTTT.

This sequence joins TRBV5-8 and TRBJ2-3, with D perhaps TRBD1 (5 bases). V gave up 3 bases and J gave up 0 bases, with 11 bases separating them. The CDR3 is 15 amino acids. Per germline, CDR1 SGHTS and CDR2 YDEGEE. The CDR3 region has the DNA TGTGCCAGCAGCTCGCAGGGTTTTAGCACAGATACGCAGTATTTT. Translated, it gives CASSSQGFSTDTQYF.

J is TRBJ2-7 and V is TRBV2; 10 positions match TRBD1. Germline CDR1 reads SNHLY; CDR2 reads FYNNEI. J lost 4 bases, V lost 10 bases, and 7 bases had no gene match. The CDR3 spans 13 residues. CDR3 nucleotide sequence: TGTGCCACCTGGGGACAGGGGAATTACGAGCAGTACTTC. Translated: CATWGQGNYEQYF.

The rearrangement links TRBV12-2 to TRBJ1-5. TRBV12-2 is deemed a pseudogene. CDR3 length: 12 residues. This CDR3 is CASRSPPQPQHF. The CDR3, as DNA: TGTGCAAGTCGCTCCCCCCCGCAGCCCCAGCATTTT.

The gene calls are TRBV7-9 and TRBJ2-7, with a weak D call TRBD2 (5 bases). Trimming pared 5 bases from V and 4 bases from J, leaving 18 bases between. This CDR3 contains 15 residues. The germline V gene has CDR1 SEHNR and CDR2 FQNEAQ (reference sequence). The CDR3: CASSKVESSGYEQYF. DNA of the CDR3: TGTGCCAGCAGCAAAGTCGAATCCTCGGGATACGAGCAGTACTTC.

The J gene is TRBJ2-2, the V gene TRBV28, with 10 bases that match TRBD2. The V segment lost 2 bases and the J segment 6 bases; nucleotides outside the gene matches: 3. The CDR3 consists of 15 residues. Germline values: CDR1 MDHEN, CDR2 SYDVKM. CDR3 loop: CASSLASGSPGELFF. The CDR3 DNA reads TGTGCCAGCAGTTTAGCTAGCGGGAGTCCCGGGGAGCTGTTTTTT.

This chain links TRBV11-1 with TRBJ1-2, with a tentative D call TRBD1 (5 bases). CDR1 is SGHAT and CDR2 is FQDESV in the germline V gene (reference sequence). The CDR3 contains 12 residues. The V end lost 4 bases, the J end lost 9 bases, and 12 bases lay between the germline ends. The CDR3 region is CASSWGGESYTF. DNA of the CDR3: TGTGCCAGCAGCTGGGGGGGAGAAAGCTACACCTTC.

V is TRBV23-1 and J is TRBJ1-3; D is possibly TRBD1 (6 bases). Being an ORF, TRBV23-1 has a function that is uncertain. The CDR3 spans 21 residues. With 0 bases removed from V and 0 bases from J, the gap between germline ends came to 24 bases. The CDR3 here is CASSQSEGVKEQDYSGNTIYF. The CDR3 DNA reads as TGCGCCAGCAGTCAATCTGAGGGGGTTAAAGAACAGGATTACTCTGGAAACACCATATATTTT.

The rearrangement joins TRBV11-2 to TRBJ1-1; D is ambiguous. Trimming stripped 0 bases from V and 2 bases from J, with 4 bases between. The germline V gene encodes CDR1 SGHAT and CDR2 FQNNGV. The CDR3 contains 13 residues. The CDR3 coding sequence is TGTGCCAGCAGCTTAGAAGCAAACACTGAAGCTTTCTTT. It specifies CASSLEANTEAFF.

The count of this clone is one. The V and J genes are TRBV7-8 and TRBJ1-5; TRBD1 might be the D (6 bases). The V end was cut by 5 bases, the J end by 4 bases, with 18 bases between. There are 16 residues in the CDR3. CDR1 is SGHVS, CDR2 FQNEAQ, per germline. The CDR3 loop reads CASSRRTALRNQPQHF. In DNA, the CDR3 is TGTGCCAGCAGCCGGAGGACAGCCCTTCGGAATCAGCCCCAGCATTTT.

This chain joins TRBV24-1 and TRBJ1-2; 7 bases align to TRBD1. Per germline, CDR1 KGHDR and CDR2 SFDVKD. V lost 6 bases to trimming and J lost 3 bases; unmatched junction nucleotides: 9. The length of the CDR3 is 15 residues. This CDR3 reads CATSSLQGNDYGYTF. In DNA, the CDR3 is TGTGCCACCAGTTCACTACAGGGGAACGACTATGGCTACACCTTC.

The chain links TRBV7-2 to TRBJ1-1; 10 bases match TRBD1. Trimming removed 3 bases from V and 5 bases from J; junction bases left unmatched: 6. CDR3 length: 15 amino acids. Germline values: CDR1 SGHTA, CDR2 FQGNSA. CDR3 region: CASSFSGTGVTEAFF. CDR3 sequence (DNA): TGTGCCAGCAGCTTTTCGGGGACAGGGGTTACTGAAGCTTTCTTT.

The chain couples TRBV28 to TRBJ2-7; no clear D gene. The CDR3 contains 17 residues. Germline V gives CDR1 MDHEN, CDR2 SYDVKM. V lost 7 bases and J lost 2, with 24 bases in between. CDR3 coding DNA: TGTGCCAGCACCAAGGATCTTTTGGCAGGCACCACCTACGAGCAGTACTTC. Amino acid sequence: CASTKDLLAGTTYEQYF.

This chain links TRBV24-1 with TRBJ2-1; D is possibly TRBD2 (6 bases). Germline CDR1 is KGHDR and CDR2 is SFDVKD. V was pared by 9 bases and J by 5 bases, with 13 bases between. This CDR3 spans 13 amino acids. CDR3 coding DNA: TGTGCCACCCGGGGGTCGGGTAACAATGAGCAGTTCTTC. It is translated as CATRGSGNNEQFF.

V usage is TRBV7-3 and J usage is TRBJ1-1, with 9 bases aligning to TRBD1. The CDR3 has 13 amino acids. CDR1 and CDR2 (germline): SGHTA, FQGTGA. Trimming at V came to 3 bases and at J to 8 bases, leaving 4 bases not matched to a gene. Here the CDR3 reads CASSFVQGAEAFF. DNA for the CDR3: TGTGCCAGCAGCTTTGTACAGGGGGCCGAAGCTTTCTTT. The whole variable domain, filled in from reference TRBV7-3 and TRBJ1-1, reads GAGVSQTPSNKVTEKGKYVELRCDPISGHTALYWYRQSLGQGPEFLIYFQGTGAADDSGLPNDRFFAVRPEGSVSTLKIQRTERGDSAVYLCASSFVQGAEAFFGQGTRLTVV.

The rearrangement joins TRBV5-1 to TRBJ1-5; the match to TRBD1 covers 9 bases. V lost 3 bases to trimming and J lost 3 bases; unmatched junction nucleotides: 7. Germline V gene data show CDR1 as SGHRS and CDR2 as YFSETQ. The CDR3 extends over 16 amino acids. The CDR3 DNA is TGCGCCAGCAGCTCCGGGACAGGGATAGACAATCAGCCCCAGCATTTT. Protein product: CASSSGTGIDNQPQHF.

The chain couples TRBV29-1 to TRBJ1-1; D unresolved. This CDR3 comprises 13 residues. The germline V and J ends were trimmed by 0 bases and 0 bases, with 5 bases remaining between them. Germline CDR1 SQVTM, CDR2 ANQGSEA. CDR3 coding DNA: TGCAGCGTTGAAGACGACTTGAACACTGAAGCTTTCTTT. This codes for CSVEDDLNTEAFF.

This clone was counted once. The chain uses TRBV30 and TRBJ2-1; TRBD2 agrees at 7 bases. The ends lost 1 base at V and 6 bases at J; junction bases unmatched: 3. The germline V gene encodes CDR1 GTSNPN and CDR2 SVGIG (reference sequence). The CDR3 is 13 amino acids. CDR3 DNA: TGTGCCTGGAGTGCGGGGGGTCGCAATGAGCAGTTCTTC. It yields the protein CAWSAGGRNEQFF.

V gene TRBV10-2 combines with J gene TRBJ1-5, with 7 bases matching TRBD1. V lost 8 bases, J lost 6 bases, and 16 bases stayed unmatched. Germline V gene sequence: CDR1 WSHSY, CDR2 SAAADI. The CDR3 covers 16 residues. DNA of the CDR3: TGCGCCAGCTTACCGGGCGAGGGGGCGTTGGGTCAGCCCCAGCATTTT. Protein: CASLPGEGALGQPQHF.

The rearrangement links TRBV6-5 to TRBJ1-1; D is unresolved. V gave up 0 bases and J gave up 3 bases, with 14 bases separating them. Germline V gene lookup returns CDR1 MNHEY and CDR2 SVGAGI. The CDR3 consists of 16 residues. The CDR3 DNA reads as TGTGCCAGCAGTTACTCGAACGTGGGAGGCGACACTGAAGCTTTCTTT. It specifies CASSYSNVGGDTEAFF.

The V gene is TRBV19, the J gene TRBJ1-1; unclear D gene. Per germline, CDR1 LNHDA and CDR2 SQIVND (reference sequence). CDR3 length: 11 amino acids. Here the CDR3 reads CASRLNTEAFF. The CDR3 DNA follows: TGTGCTTCCCGTCTTAACACTGAAGCTTTCTTT.

The rearrangement links TRBV12-3 or TRBV12-4 to TRBJ1-1, with D uncertain. The CDR3 runs to 11 residues. V was pared by 3 bases and J by 10 bases, with 9 bases between. The CDR3 nucleotides read TGTGCCAGCAGTTTCACGGGTGGAGCTTTCTTT. Translation gives CASSFTGGAFF.

The chain carries TRBV13 and TRBJ2-3; D may be TRBD2 (6 bases). The CDR3 is 15 residues long. V gave up 3 bases and J gave up 1 base, with 11 bases separating them. The V gene's germline CDR1 is PRHDT and CDR2 FYEKMQ (reference sequence). The CDR3 is CASSFRASGTDTQYF. Here the CDR3 DNA reads TGTGCCAGCAGCTTTCGGGCTAGCGGCACAGATACGCAGTATTTT.

The chain uses TRBV28 and TRBJ1-2; 8 bases are shared with TRBD1. Losses at the gene ends were 4 bases for V and 6 bases for J; bases not matched to a gene: 7. The CDR3 sequence is 14 residues long. CDR1 MDHEN and CDR2 SYDVKM come from the germline V gene. CDR3 nucleotides: TGTGCCAGCAGTTCATCAGGGGGCGGGGATGGCTACACCTTC. It specifies CASSSSGGGDGYTF.